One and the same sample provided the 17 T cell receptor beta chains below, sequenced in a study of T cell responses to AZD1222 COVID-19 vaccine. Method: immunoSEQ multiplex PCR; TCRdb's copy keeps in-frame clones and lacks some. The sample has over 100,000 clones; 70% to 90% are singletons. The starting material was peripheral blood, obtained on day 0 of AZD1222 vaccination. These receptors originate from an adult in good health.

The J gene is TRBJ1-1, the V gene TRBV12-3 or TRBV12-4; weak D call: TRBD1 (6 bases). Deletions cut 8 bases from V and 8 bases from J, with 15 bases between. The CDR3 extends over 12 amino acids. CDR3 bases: TGTGCCAGCTCCTTAGGGGGGTTCGAAGCTTTCTTT. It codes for CASSLGGFEAFF.

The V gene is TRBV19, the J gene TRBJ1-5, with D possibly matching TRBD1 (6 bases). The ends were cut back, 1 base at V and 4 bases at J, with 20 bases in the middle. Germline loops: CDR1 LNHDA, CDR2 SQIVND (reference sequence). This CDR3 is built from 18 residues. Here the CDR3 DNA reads TGTGCCAGTAGTATAGTAACGGGGTTGGGGGCTGGGAATCAGCCCCAGCATTTT. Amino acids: CASSIVTGLGAGNQPQHF.

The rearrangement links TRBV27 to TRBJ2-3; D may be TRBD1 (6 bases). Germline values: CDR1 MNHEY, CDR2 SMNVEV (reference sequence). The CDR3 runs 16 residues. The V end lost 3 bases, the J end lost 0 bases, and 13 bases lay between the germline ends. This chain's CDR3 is CASSFARGGSTDTQYF. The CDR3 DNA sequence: TGTGCCAGCAGTTTTGCCCGAGGGGGAAGCACAGATACGCAGTATTTT.

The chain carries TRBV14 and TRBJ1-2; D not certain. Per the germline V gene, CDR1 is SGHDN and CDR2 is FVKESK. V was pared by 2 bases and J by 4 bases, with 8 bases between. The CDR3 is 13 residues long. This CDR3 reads CASSQRSTYGYTF. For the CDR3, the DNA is TGTGCCAGCAGCCAACGGTCGACCTATGGCTACACCTTC.

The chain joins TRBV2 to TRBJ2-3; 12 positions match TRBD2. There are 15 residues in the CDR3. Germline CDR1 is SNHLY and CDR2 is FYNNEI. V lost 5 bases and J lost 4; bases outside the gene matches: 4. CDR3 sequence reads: CASSQLAGGSDTQYF. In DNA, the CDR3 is TGTGCCAGCAGTCAACTAGCGGGAGGCTCAGATACGCAGTATTTT.

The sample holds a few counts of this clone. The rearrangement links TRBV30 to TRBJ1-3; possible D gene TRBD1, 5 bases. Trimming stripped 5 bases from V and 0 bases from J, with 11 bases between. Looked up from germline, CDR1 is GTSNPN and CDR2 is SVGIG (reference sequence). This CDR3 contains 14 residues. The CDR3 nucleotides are TGTGCCTGGGACAGCTTCTTCTCTGGAAACACCATATATTTT. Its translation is CAWDSFFSGNTIYF.

CDR3 sequence (DNA): TGTGCCAGCAAGAACAGGGGGGTGGACACTGAAGCTTTCTTT. Residues: CASKNRGVDTEAFF. The V and J genes are TRBV6-5 and TRBJ1-1, with TRBD1 matching 8 bases. The CDR3 runs 14 residues. Germline lookup yields CDR1 MNHEY and CDR2 SVGAGI. V lost 7 bases, J lost 3 bases, and 7 bases stayed unmatched.

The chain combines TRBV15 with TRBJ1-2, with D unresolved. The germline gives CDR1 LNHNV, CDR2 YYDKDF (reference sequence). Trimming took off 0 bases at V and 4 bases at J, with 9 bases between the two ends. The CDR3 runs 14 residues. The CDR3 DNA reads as TGTGCCACCAGCAGAGATGTGGCGGCCTATGGCTACACCTTC. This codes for CATSRDVAAYGYTF. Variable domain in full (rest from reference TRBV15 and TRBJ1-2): DAMVIQNPRYQVTQFGKPVTLSCSQTLNHNVMYWYQQKSSQAPKLLFHYYDKDFNNEADTPDNFQSRRPNTSFCFLDIRSPGLGDTAMYLCATSRDVAAYGYTFGSGTRLTVV.

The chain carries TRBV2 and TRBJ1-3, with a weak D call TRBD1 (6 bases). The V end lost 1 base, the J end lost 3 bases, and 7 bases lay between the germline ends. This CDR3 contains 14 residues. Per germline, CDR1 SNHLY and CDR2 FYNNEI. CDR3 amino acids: CASSEGTVGNTIYF. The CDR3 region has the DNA TGTGCCAGCAGTGAAGGGACAGTTGGAAACACCATATATTTT.

The DNA for the CDR3 is TGTGCCAGCAGCGTAGGACTAGCGGGAGATACGCAGTATTTT. Translated: CASSVGLAGDTQYF. The gene calls are TRBV7-2 and TRBJ2-3; 11 nucleotides match TRBD2. V gave up 5 bases and J gave up 5 bases; unmatched junction bases: 3. There are 14 residues in the CDR3. The germline V gene has CDR1 SGHTA and CDR2 FQGNSA.

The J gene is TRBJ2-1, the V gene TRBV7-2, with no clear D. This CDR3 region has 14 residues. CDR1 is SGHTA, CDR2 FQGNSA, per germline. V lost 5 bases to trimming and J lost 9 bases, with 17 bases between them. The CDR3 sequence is CASSPGSSIGEQFF. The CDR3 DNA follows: TGTGCCAGCAGCCCGGGCTCTAGTATCGGTGAGCAGTTCTTC.

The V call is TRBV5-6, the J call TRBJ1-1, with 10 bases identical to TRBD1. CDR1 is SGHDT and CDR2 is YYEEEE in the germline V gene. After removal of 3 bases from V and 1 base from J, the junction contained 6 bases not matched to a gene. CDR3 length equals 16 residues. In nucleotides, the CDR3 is TGTGCCAGCAGCTGGTGGGACAGGGGCGCGAACACTGAAGCTTTCTTT. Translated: CASSWWDRGANTEAFF.

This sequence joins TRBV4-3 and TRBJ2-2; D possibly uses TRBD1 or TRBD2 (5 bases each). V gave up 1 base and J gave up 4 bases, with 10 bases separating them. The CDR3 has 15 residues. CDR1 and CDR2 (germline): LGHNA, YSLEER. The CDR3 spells CASSQAGTPTGELFF. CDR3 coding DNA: TGCGCCAGCAGCCAAGCGGGGACCCCCACCGGGGAGCTGTTTTTT.

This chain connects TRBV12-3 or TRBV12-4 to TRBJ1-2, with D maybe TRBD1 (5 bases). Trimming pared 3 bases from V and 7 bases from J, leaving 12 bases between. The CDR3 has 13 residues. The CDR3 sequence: CASSLRQGIGYTF. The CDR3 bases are TGTGCCAGCAGTTTGAGGCAGGGAATTGGCTACACCTTC.

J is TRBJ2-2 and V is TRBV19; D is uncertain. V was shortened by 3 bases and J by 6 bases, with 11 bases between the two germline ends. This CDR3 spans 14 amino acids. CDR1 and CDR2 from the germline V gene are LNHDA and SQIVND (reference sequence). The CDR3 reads CASSMGLGAGELFF. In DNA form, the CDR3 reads TGTGCCAGTAGTATGGGCCTTGGGGCCGGGGAGCTGTTTTTT.

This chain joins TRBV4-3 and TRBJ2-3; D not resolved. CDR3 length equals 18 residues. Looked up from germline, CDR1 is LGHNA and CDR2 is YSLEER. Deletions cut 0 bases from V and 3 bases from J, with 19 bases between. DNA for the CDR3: TGCGCCAGCAGCCAAGATACCCGTAGGCTATACGAAACAGATACGCAGTATTTT. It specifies CASSQDTRRLYETDTQYF.

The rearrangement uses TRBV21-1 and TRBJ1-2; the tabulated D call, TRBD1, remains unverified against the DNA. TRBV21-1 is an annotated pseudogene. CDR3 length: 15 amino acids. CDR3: CASRERRSGDYGYTF. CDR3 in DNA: TGTGCCAGCAGAGAAAGGCGGTCAGGGGACTATGGCTACACCTTC.